This T cell receptor beta chain was documented in a study of T cells in tumors after PD-1 blockade. The wider study: Prior checkpoint blockade, systemic immunosuppressant use, or anti-cancer therapy within 4 weeks excluded patients. Blood samples averaged around 120,000 templates (range about 21,000-260,000) and fewer than 45,000 unique clonotypes. A subset received ongoing vismodegib 150 mg daily alongside anti-PD-1 therapy.

Germline V lookup: CDR1 ENHRY, CDR2 SYGVKD. The CDR3 has 17 amino acids. V shed 4 bases and J 3 bases; nucleotides not matched to a gene: 10. TCRdb keeps only in-frame clones here, not all; method: immunoSEQ multiplex PCR. This table holds about 59,000 clones, about four fifths found once. Genomic DNA template from tumor biopsies or peripheral blood, 616 ng to 6,004 ng input. The specimen comprised PBMCs, sampled before anti-PD-1 treatment. This clonotype originated in a human donor with basal cell carcinoma. The rearrangement links TRBV10-3 to TRBJ1-1, with 11 bases identical to TRBD1. The CDR3 region has the DNA TGTGCCATCAGTGCCGGGACAGGGGGTCCTTCGGACACTGAAGCTTTCTTT. Amino acids: CAISAGTGGPSDTEAFF.